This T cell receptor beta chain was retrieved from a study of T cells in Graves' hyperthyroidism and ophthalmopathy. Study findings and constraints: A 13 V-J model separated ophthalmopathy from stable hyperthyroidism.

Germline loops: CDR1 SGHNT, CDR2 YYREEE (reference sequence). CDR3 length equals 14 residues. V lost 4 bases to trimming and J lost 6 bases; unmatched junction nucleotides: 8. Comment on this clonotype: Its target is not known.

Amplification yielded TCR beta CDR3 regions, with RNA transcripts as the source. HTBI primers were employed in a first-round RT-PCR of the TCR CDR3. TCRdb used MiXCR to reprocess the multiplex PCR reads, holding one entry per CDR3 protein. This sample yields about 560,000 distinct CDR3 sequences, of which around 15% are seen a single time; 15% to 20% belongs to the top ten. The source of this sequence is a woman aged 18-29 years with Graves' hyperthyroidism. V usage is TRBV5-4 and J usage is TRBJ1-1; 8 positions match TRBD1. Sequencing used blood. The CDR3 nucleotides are TGTGCCAGCAGCCTACGGACAGGGAAGGCTGAAGCTTTCTTT. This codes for CASSLRTGKAEAFF.